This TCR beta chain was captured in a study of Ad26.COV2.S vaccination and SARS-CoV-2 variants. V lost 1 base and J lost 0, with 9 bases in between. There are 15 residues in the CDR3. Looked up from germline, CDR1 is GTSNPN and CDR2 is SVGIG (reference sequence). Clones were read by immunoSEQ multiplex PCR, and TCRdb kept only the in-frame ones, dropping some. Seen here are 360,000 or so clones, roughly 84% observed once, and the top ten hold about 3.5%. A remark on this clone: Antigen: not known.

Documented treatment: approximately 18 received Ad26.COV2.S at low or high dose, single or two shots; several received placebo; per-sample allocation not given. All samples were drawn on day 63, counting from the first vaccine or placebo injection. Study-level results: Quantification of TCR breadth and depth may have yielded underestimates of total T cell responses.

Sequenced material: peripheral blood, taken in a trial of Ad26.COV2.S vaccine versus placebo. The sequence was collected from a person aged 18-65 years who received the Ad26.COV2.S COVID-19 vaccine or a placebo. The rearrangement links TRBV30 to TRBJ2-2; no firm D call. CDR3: CAWSAMASNTGELFF. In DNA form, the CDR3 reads TGTGCCTGGAGTGCAATGGCCTCGAACACCGGGGAGCTGTTTTTT.